What follows are 21 T cell receptor beta chains derived from one specimen sequenced in a study of T cell responses to AZD1222 COVID-19 vaccine. Libraries were prepared by immunoSEQ multiplex PCR; TCRdb keeps only in-frame clonotypes and omits some of them. The sample has approximately 140,000 clones, 75% to 95% seen once. The sample in question was peripheral blood, obtained on day 0 of AZD1222 vaccination. Receptors were obtained from an adult in good health.

This chain uses TRBV7-2 with TRBJ2-7, with 9 bases fitting TRBD1. Germline lookup yields CDR1 SGHTA and CDR2 FQGNSA. The CDR3 contains 16 residues. With V trimmed by 4 bases and J by 7 bases, 14 bases remained unmatched. The CDR3 loop reads CASSSIPSGQGGEQYF. The CDR3, as DNA: TGTGCCAGCAGCTCGATCCCTTCGGGACAGGGTGGGGAGCAGTACTTC.

This chain links TRBV6-5 with TRBJ1-1; 8 nucleotides align to TRBD1. The CDR3 covers 15 residues. V lost 5 bases to trimming and J lost 1 base; unmatched junction nucleotides: 6. Germline V gene lookup returns CDR1 MNHEY and CDR2 SVGAGI. The CDR3 region is CASSLRTGTNTEAFF. CDR3 bases: TGTGCCAGCAGTCTGAGGACAGGGACGAACACTGAAGCTTTCTTT.

This clone has a single count. This rearrangement joins TRBV2 to TRBJ1-5, with D tentatively TRBD1 (5 bases). The germline V and J ends were trimmed by 6 bases and 4 bases, with 10 bases remaining between them. CDR1 is SNHLY, CDR2 FYNNEI, per germline. This CDR3 spans 13 amino acids. The CDR3 DNA follows: TGTGCCAGCAGCCCACCAGGGAATCAGCCCCAGCATTTT. Translation gives CASSPPGNQPQHF.

The chain recombines TRBV19 with TRBJ1-5; D remains ambiguous. Trimming removed 1 base from V and 5 bases from J, with 9 bases in between. The CDR3 runs 14 residues. Germline CDR1 LNHDA, CDR2 SQIVND (reference sequence). Here the CDR3 reads CASSIVGWYQPQHF. The CDR3 nucleotides read TGTGCCAGTAGTATAGTAGGCTGGTATCAGCCCCAGCATTTT. Full variable domain (rest looked up from reference TRBV19 and TRBJ1-5): DGGITQSPKYLFRKEGQNVTLSCEQNLNHDAMYWYRQDPGQGLRLIYYSQIVNDFQKGDIAEGYSVSREKKESFPLTVTSAQKNPTAFYLCASSIVGWYQPQHFGDGTRLSIL.

The rearrangement joins TRBV4-3 to TRBJ2-1, with no clear D. CDR1 and CDR2 from the germline V gene are LGHNA and YSLEER. The V and J ends lost 2 bases and 7 bases respectively, with 6 bases between them. CDR3 length equals 12 residues. CDR3 loop: CASSQLGNEQFF. The CDR3 DNA reads TGCGCCAGCAGCCAATTAGGGAATGAGCAGTTCTTC.

This chain joins TRBV11-2 and TRBJ1-1, with D maybe TRBD1 (5 bases). Trimming left V 5 bases short and J 1 base short, with 14 bases between. The CDR3 is made up of 15 amino acids. From germline, CDR1 is SGHAT and CDR2 FQNNGV. CDR3 sequence: CASSPMGRRNTEAFF. CDR3 bases: TGTGCCAGCAGCCCAATGGGACGTAGGAACACTGAAGCTTTCTTT.

The V call is TRBV5-6, the J call TRBJ2-7; a possible D gene is TRBD2 (6 bases). The V gene lost 4 bases and the J gene lost 0 bases, with 14 bases spanning the gap. This CDR3 spans 15 amino acids. The germline CDR1 and CDR2 sequences are SGHDT and YYEEEE. CDR3 loop: CASSAGISYSYEQYF. Written as DNA, the CDR3 is TGTGCCAGCAGCGCGGGAATTTCCTACTCCTACGAGCAGTACTTC. Variable domain in full (rest from reference TRBV5-6 and TRBJ2-7): DAGVTQSPTHLIKTRGQQVTLRCSPKSGHDTVSWYQQALGQGPQFIFQYYEEEERQRGNFPDRFSGHQFPNYSSELNVNALLLGDSALYLCASSAGISYSYEQYFGPGTRLTVT.

The chain uses TRBV6-5 and TRBJ1-6; D is uncertain. The V gene lost 1 base and the J gene lost 9 bases, with 7 bases spanning the gap. From germline, CDR1 is MNHEY and CDR2 SVGAGI. The CDR3 is 13 residues long. This CDR3 reads CASSYFGSSPLHF. The DNA of the CDR3 is TGTGCCAGCAGTTACTTTGGGAGTTCACCCCTCCACTTT.

The V gene is TRBV7-2, the J gene TRBJ2-2, with a weak D call TRBD2 (5 bases). The CDR3 sequence is 15 residues long. V lost 0 bases and J 4 bases, leaving 9 bases between the germline ends. Germline assignment: CDR1 SGHTA and CDR2 FQGNSA. CDR3 DNA: TGTGCCAGCAGCTTAGCGGGAGCAGCCACCGGGGAGCTGTTTTTT. This gives the protein CASSLAGAATGELFF.

CDR3 sequence (DNA): TGTGCCACCGCGACTGCAACTAATGAAAAACTGTTTTTT. It is translated as CATATATNEKLFF. This chain joins TRBV7-9 and TRBJ1-4; D call uncertain. Germline V gene sequence: CDR1 SEHNR, CDR2 FQNEAQ (reference sequence). The CDR3 length is 13 residues. V was cut by 10 bases and J by 0 bases, with 9 bases left in between. Combining the CDR3 with reference TRBV7-9 and TRBJ1-4 gives the whole variable domain DTGVSQNPRHKITKRGQNVTFRCDPISEHNRLYWYRQTLGQGPEFLTYFQNEAQLEKSRLLSDRFSAERPKGSFSTLEIQRTEQGDSAMYLCATATATNEKLFFGSGTQLSVL.

The chain couples TRBV10-3 to TRBJ1-4, with D hard to call. There are 12 residues in the CDR3. In germline, CDR1 is ENHRY, CDR2 SYGVKD. V was cut by 11 bases and J by 8 bases, with 15 bases left in between. CDR3 sequence (DNA): TGTGCCCCCGGGTTGTTAGGGGAAAAACTGTTTTTT. This encodes CAPGLLGEKLFF.

V gene TRBV10-3 combines with J gene TRBJ1-5; D might be TRBD1 (5 bases). There are 15 residues in the CDR3. CDR1 and CDR2 (germline): ENHRY, SYGVKD. Trimming shortened V by 0 bases and J by 0 bases, and 6 bases separated the two germline ends. Here the CDR3 DNA reads TGTGCCATCAGTGAGTCGGGGGATAGCAATCAGCCCCAGCATTTT. Translated, it gives CAISESGDSNQPQHF.

The rearrangement links TRBV9 to TRBJ1-1; 7 bases map to TRBD1. Germline V CDR1 and CDR2: SGDLS, YYNGEE. There are 12 residues in the CDR3. V shed 0 bases, J shed 11 bases, and the junction held 4 bases outside the gene matches. The CDR3 DNA is TGTGCCAGCAGCGTAGAAGGGGGCTGGGCTTTCTTT. It codes for CASSVEGGWAFF. Complete variable domain (other parts from reference TRBV9 and TRBJ1-1): DSGVTQTPKHLITATGQRVTLRCSPRSGDLSVYWYQQSLDQGLQFLIQYYNGEERAKGNILERFSAQQFPDLHSELNLSSLELGDSALYFCASSVEGGWAFFGQGTRLTVV.

The chain recombines TRBV21-1 with TRBJ1-2; the table's D call, TRBD1, was not checked against the DNA. TRBV21-1 is recorded as a pseudogene. The length of the CDR3 is 18 residues. CDR3 amino acids: CASSKGLPAQGAYYGYTF. CDR3 sequence (DNA): TGTGCCAGCAGCAAAGGTCTCCCCGCGCAGGGGGCTTACTATGGCTACACCTTC.

The chain carries TRBV13 and TRBJ1-1, with TRBD1 matching 10 bases. The CDR3 has 15 residues. J lost 7 bases, V lost 0 bases, and 5 bases had no gene match. Germline CDR1 PRHDT, CDR2 FYEKMQ (reference sequence). The CDR3 loop reads CASSLGAGTGVEAFF. Written as DNA, the CDR3 is TGTGCCAGCAGCTTAGGAGCCGGGACAGGGGTTGAAGCTTTCTTT.

V and J are TRBV7-9 and TRBJ1-3; D may be TRBD1 (6 bases). The ends were cut back, 2 bases at V and 2 bases at J, with 16 bases in the middle. Germline V gene data show CDR1 as SEHNR and CDR2 as FQNEAQ (reference sequence). The CDR3 sequence is 17 residues long. CDR3 protein: CASSLKGGVGPGNTIYF. The CDR3 DNA reads TGTGCCAGCAGCTTAAAAGGGGGGGTCGGCCCTGGAAACACCATATATTTT.

This clone was observed a single time. This chain links TRBV19 with TRBJ2-7; the D gene is possibly TRBD1 (6 bases). The CDR3 consists of 14 residues. Trimming took 5 bases from V and 8 from J, leaving 19 bases between them. CDR1 is LNHDA and CDR2 is SQIVND in the germline V gene (reference sequence). For the CDR3, the DNA is TGTGCCAGTAGTGCCTCCCGGTCAGGGGTAAAGCAGTACTTC. It yields the protein CASSASRSGVKQYF.

The chain couples TRBV6-5 to TRBJ1-1, with no clear D. Germline-derived CDR1 and CDR2 are MNHEY and SVGAGI. Between the trimmed V and J ends, which lost 4 bases and 3 bases, there was a span of 9 bases. The CDR3 loop spans 13 amino acids. The CDR3 nucleotides are TGTGCCAGCAGTTTTATCTCGGACACTGAAGCTTTCTTT. Protein: CASSFISDTEAFF.

V is TRBV12-1 and J is TRBJ2-1. TRBV12-1 is listed as a pseudogene. There are 14 residues in the CDR3. The CDR3 spells CASSRDPPYNEQFF. CDR3 sequence (DNA): TGTGCCAGCAGCCGGGACCCCCCCTACAATGAGCAGTTCTTC.

The rearrangement uses TRBV9 and TRBJ1-2; D possibly corresponds to TRBD1 (6 bases). Trimming shortened V by 4 bases and J by 8 bases, and 24 bases separated the two germline ends. In germline, CDR1 is SGDLS, CDR2 YYNGEE. The CDR3 has 16 amino acids. This CDR3 is CASSTPPRGAREGYTF. For the CDR3, the DNA is TGTGCCAGCAGCACGCCCCCCCGGGGGGCGCGGGAAGGCTACACCTTC.

V usage is TRBV7-7 and J usage is TRBJ2-5; a possible D gene is TRBD1 (6 bases). CDR1 is SSHAT and CDR2 is FNYEAQ in the germline V gene (reference sequence). V shed 5 bases and J shed 7 bases, with 20 bases lying between them. This CDR3 is 15 amino acids long. CDR3 coding DNA: TGTGCCAGCAGCCCCCTGAACCAGGGGAGTGGGACCCAGTACTTC. Translation: CASSPLNQGSGTQYF.